Shown below are 26 T cell receptor beta chains from a single sample sequenced in a study of technical replicates of blood from a handful of donors. Only in-frame clones appear in the TCRdb table, and some are missing; sequencing was by immunoSEQ multiplex PCR. The sample lists more than 70,000 clones; approximately 90% were seen once. The sequenced material came from T cells isolated from PBMCs. Source of these receptors: a human donor in good health.

In DNA form, the CDR3 reads TGTGCCAGTAGTTATCGGGCGGGGAACTACCCGGCCAATCAGCCCCAGCATTTT. Translation gives CASSYRAGNYPANQPQHF. The genes are TRBV19 and TRBJ1-5; D is uncertain. There are 18 residues in the CDR3. Per germline, CDR1 LNHDA and CDR2 SQIVND (reference sequence). Trimming cost V 5 bases and J 3 bases, with 23 bases left between them.

This clone was seen once. The V call is TRBV5-1, the J call TRBJ2-1, with 7 bases lining up with TRBD1. V dropped 0 bases and J dropped 5; count of bases not matched to a gene: 2. This CDR3 has 14 amino acids. Germline CDR1 is SGHRS and CDR2 is YFSETQ. The CDR3 reads CASSLGDSHNEQFF. The CDR3 DNA follows: TGCGCCAGCAGCTTGGGGGACAGCCACAATGAGCAGTTCTTC. Using reference TRBV5-1 and TRBJ2-1 for the parts outside the CDR3, the full variable domain is KAGVTQTPRYLIKTRGQQVTLSCSPISGHRSVSWYQQTPGQGLQFLFEYFSETQRNKGNFPGRFSGRQFSNSRSEMNVSTLELGDSALYLCASSLGDSHNEQFFGPGTRLTVL.

The chain employs TRBV28 and TRBJ2-3; 9 nucleotides match TRBD2. The germline V gene encodes CDR1 MDHEN and CDR2 SYDVKM. The CDR3 length is 18 residues. J was trimmed by 3 bases and V by 5 bases; bases with no gene match: 15. The CDR3 region is CASSTALLSGRGTDTQYF. The CDR3 DNA follows: TGTGCCAGCAGTACAGCGTTACTTAGCGGGAGAGGGACAGATACGCAGTATTTT. Filled out from reference TRBV28 and TRBJ2-3, the complete variable domain reads DVKVTQSSRYLVKRTGEKVFLECVQDMDHENMFWYRQDPGLGLRLIYFSYDVKMKEKGDIPEGYSVSREKKERFSLILESASTNQTSMYLCASSTALLSGRGTDTQYFGPGTRLTVL.

The chain recombines TRBV9 with TRBJ2-7; D perhaps matches TRBD2 (5 bases). The V and J ends lost 0 bases and 3 bases respectively, with 10 bases between them. The CDR3 totals 14 residues. Germline V gene sequence: CDR1 SGDLS, CDR2 YYNGEE. CDR3 loop: CASSVGSEDYEQYF. CDR3 DNA: TGTGCCAGCAGCGTAGGTTCGGAGGACTACGAGCAGTACTTC.

This chain links TRBV5-6 with TRBJ2-7; 9 bases agree with TRBD1. Germline CDR1 and CDR2: SGHDT and YYEEEE. J lost 3 bases, V lost 7 bases, and 8 bases had no gene match. The CDR3 sequence is 14 residues long. CDR3 nucleotide sequence: TGTGCCAGCGATGCCCGACAGGGGGTCTACGAGCAGTACTTC. Translation: CASDARQGVYEQYF.

The gene calls are TRBV28 and TRBJ2-7; TRBD1 matches 7 bases. Germline CDR1 MDHEN, CDR2 SYDVKM. This CDR3 region has 15 residues. J was trimmed by 2 bases and V by 2 bases; bases with no gene match: 6. This CDR3 reads CASSLQKTGAYEQYF. The CDR3 DNA is TGTGCCAGCAGTTTACAGAAAACAGGGGCCTACGAGCAGTACTTC.

The V and J genes are TRBV14 and TRBJ2-7; D is unclear. V lost 2 bases, J lost 2 bases, and 4 bases lay in between. The CDR3 length is 12 residues. Germline loops: CDR1 SGHDN, CDR2 FVKESK. The CDR3 loop reads CASSQTTYEQYF. The CDR3 DNA reads TGTGCCAGCAGCCAAACTACCTACGAGCAGTACTTC.

The gene calls are TRBV5-8 and TRBJ2-1; 8 nucleotides agree with TRBD2. Germline CDR1 is SGHTS and CDR2 is YDEGEE. This CDR3 region has 13 residues. The V segment lost 3 bases and the J segment 6 bases; nucleotides outside the gene matches: 2. The CDR3 reads CASSSGGGNEQFF. In DNA form, the CDR3 reads TGTGCCAGCAGCTCCGGGGGGGGCAATGAGCAGTTCTTC.

The genes are TRBV7-8 and TRBJ2-2; TRBD2 aligns across 8 bases. The V segment lost 5 bases and the J segment 4 bases; nucleotides outside the gene matches: 3. This CDR3 spans 14 amino acids. CDR1 is SGHVS and CDR2 is FQNEAQ in the germline V gene. The CDR3 sequence: CASSTSGGTGELFF. In DNA form, the CDR3 reads TGTGCCAGCAGCACCAGCGGGGGCACCGGGGAGCTGTTTTTT.

The chain recombines TRBV2 with TRBJ2-7, with D possibly being TRBD2 (5 bases). The CDR3 runs 14 residues. The germline CDR1 and CDR2 sequences are SNHLY and FYNNEI. V was clipped by 9 bases and J by 1 base, with 16 bases between them. CDR3 nucleotide sequence: TGTGCCAGATCCACTCCGGGGAGATCCTACGAGCAGTACTTC. It is translated as CARSTPGRSYEQYF.

V and J are TRBV7-9 and TRBJ2-1; the D is unclear. Trimming stripped 7 bases from V and 4 bases from J, with 17 bases between. This CDR3 is built from 15 residues. CDR1 and CDR2 (germline): SEHNR, FQNEAQ (reference sequence). The CDR3 region has the DNA TGTGCCAGCACCGACTCCCATGTCAATTACAATGAGCAGTTCTTC. Protein: CASTDSHVNYNEQFF.

A single count supports this clone. The chain joins TRBV5-1 to TRBJ2-7; 11 bases agree with TRBD2. Germline V gene sequence: CDR1 SGHRS, CDR2 YFSETQ. The CDR3 spans 15 residues. V shed 1 base, J shed 5 bases, and the junction held 5 bases outside the gene matches. The CDR3 DNA sequence: TGCGCCAGCAGCTTGAAAGAACTAGCGGGAGACGAGCAGTACTTC. The encoded protein is CASSLKELAGDEQYF. Together with reference TRBV5-1 and TRBJ2-7, the CDR3 gives the full variable domain: KAGVTQTPRYLIKTRGQQVTLSCSPISGHRSVSWYQQTPGQGLQFLFEYFSETQRNKGNFPGRFSGRQFSNSRSEMNVSTLELGDSALYLCASSLKELAGDEQYFGPGTRLTVT.

The J gene is TRBJ1-2, the V gene TRBV6-5; possible D gene TRBD1, 6 bases. CDR1 is MNHEY, CDR2 SVGAGI, per germline. Trimming left V 0 bases short and J 4 bases short, with 15 bases between. The CDR3 has 16 residues. The CDR3 sequence is CASSYSRGGAFYGYTF. The CDR3 region has the DNA TGTGCCAGCAGTTACTCGAGGGGGGGCGCCTTCTATGGCTACACCTTC.

This chain connects TRBV5-5 to TRBJ2-7; 8 positions match TRBD1. V shed 4 bases, J shed 0 bases, and the junction held 6 bases outside the gene matches. This CDR3 comprises 15 residues. Per the germline V gene, CDR1 is SGHKS and CDR2 is YYEKEE (reference sequence). The CDR3 bases are TGTGCCAGCAGCCCCGGGACAGGCTTCTCCTACGAGCAGTACTTC. This sequence encodes CASSPGTGFSYEQYF.

This chain links TRBV18 with TRBJ2-2; D not certain. The V and J ends lost 0 bases and 4 bases respectively, with 3 bases between them. The CDR3 totals 13 residues. The germline gives CDR1 KGHSH, CDR2 LQKENI. The CDR3 DNA follows: TGTGCCAGCTCACCACCCTCCACCGGGGAGCTGTTTTTT. Translation gives CASSPPSTGELFF.

Only one count was recorded for this clone. The V gene is TRBV15, the J gene TRBJ2-7; 10 nucleotides agree with TRBD2. The CDR3 is made up of 17 amino acids. Germline V gene data show CDR1 as LNHNV and CDR2 as YYDKDF (reference sequence). The junction had 13 bases not matched to a gene; V was cut back by 4 bases and J by 4 bases. The CDR3 loop is CATSTGERGLATYEQYF. The DNA for the CDR3 is TGTGCCACCAGCACAGGGGAGAGGGGACTAGCGACTTACGAGCAGTACTTC.

V and J are TRBV6-4 and TRBJ1-4, with D maybe TRBD1 (5 bases). Deletions cut 4 bases from V and 7 bases from J, with 19 bases between. The CDR3 loop spans 16 amino acids. CDR1 is MRHNA and CDR2 is SNTAGT in the germline V gene. The DNA for the CDR3 is TGTGCCAGCAGTGTGACCAGATGGCCCGGGGGTGAAAAACTGTTTTTT. Translation: CASSVTRWPGGEKLFF.

The gene calls are TRBV27 and TRBJ2-2; 10 nucleotides agree with TRBD2. Looked up from germline, CDR1 is MNHEY and CDR2 is SMNVEV (reference sequence). V shed 2 bases and J 6 bases; nucleotides not matched to a gene: 9. The CDR3 runs 17 residues. CDR3 DNA sequence: TGTGCCAGCAGTTTACTAGCGGGAGAAGGTTTGGCCGGGGAGCTGTTTTTT. Amino acid sequence: CASSLLAGEGLAGELFF.

The chain uses TRBV5-1 and TRBJ2-7, with a possible D match to TRBD1 (8 bases). The CDR3 sequence is 16 residues long. V was trimmed by 3 bases and J by 6 bases, leaving 22 bases between them. Germline CDR1 reads SGHRS; CDR2 reads YFSETQ. This CDR3 is CASSWFGSGGGGEQYF. In DNA, the CDR3 is TGCGCCAGCAGCTGGTTTGGGTCAGGGGGCGGGGGCGAGCAGTACTTC. Full variable domain (missing parts from reference TRBV5-1 and TRBJ2-7): KAGVTQTPRYLIKTRGQQVTLSCSPISGHRSVSWYQQTPGQGLQFLFEYFSETQRNKGNFPGRFSGRQFSNSRSEMNVSTLELGDSALYLCASSWFGSGGGGEQYFGPGTRLTVT.

The chain links TRBV21-1 to TRBJ2-7; the table's D call, TRBD1, was not checked against the DNA. TRBV21-1 is a pseudogene locus. CDR3 length equals 12 residues. The CDR3 DNA sequence: TGTGCCAGGGTCTTCGCTGGGGACAACCGGTTCTTC. Translated: CARVFAGDNRFF.

Here the CDR3 DNA reads TGCAGCGTTGTTATTAGCGGGAAACTGAACCTCAAGTACTTC. Translation gives CSVVISGKLNLKYF. The V gene is TRBV29-1, the J gene TRBJ2-7, with 8 nucleotides matching TRBD2. Germline assignment: CDR1 SQVTM and CDR2 ANQGSEA. V dropped 4 bases and J dropped 11; count of bases not matched to a gene: 16. The CDR3 consists of 14 residues.

A remark on this clone: The junction shows a germline mismatch at one end, possibly a read error. The J gene is TRBJ2-5, the V gene TRBV9; TRBD2 matches at 7 bases. This CDR3 is built from 15 residues. Germline V CDR1 and CDR2: SGDLS, YYNGEE. CDR3 sequence (DNA): TGTGCCAGCAGCGTGAACGGGGGGAGCCAAGGGACCCAGTACTTC. Translating it yields CASSVNGGSQGTQYF.

The chain has TRBV7-9 and TRBJ2-1; 13 bases map to TRBD2. V lost 6 bases and J lost 7; bases outside the gene matches: 6. Per germline, CDR1 SEHNR and CDR2 FQNEAQ (reference sequence). The CDR3 is 15 residues long. CDR3 coding DNA: TGTGCCAGCAGTTTTGAACTAGCGGGAGGGAATGAGCAGTTCTTC. Amino acid sequence: CASSFELAGGNEQFF.

This clone was seen only once. The V gene is TRBV5-1, the J gene TRBJ1-2; 11 bases fit TRBD1. The CDR3 has 14 residues. The V and J ends lost 7 bases and 1 base, in that order; junction bases with no gene match: 3. CDR1 is SGHRS, CDR2 YFSETQ, per germline. The CDR3 loop reads CASAGTGGNYGYTF. The CDR3 DNA reads TGCGCCAGCGCTGGGACAGGGGGTAACTATGGCTACACCTTC.

DNA for the CDR3: TGCGCCAGCAGCTTGGACTACTCGAACACCGGGGAGCTGTTTTTT. This translates into CASSLDYSNTGELFF. V and J are TRBV5-1 and TRBJ2-2; D uncertain. Germline V gene lookup returns CDR1 SGHRS and CDR2 YFSETQ. The CDR3 extends over 15 amino acids. Trimming left V 0 bases short and J 0 bases short, with 6 bases between.

V and J are TRBV6-1 and TRBJ1-1, with a tentative D call TRBD1 (6 bases). Germline loops: CDR1 MNHNS, CDR2 SASEGT. The CDR3 totals 16 residues. V was clipped by 3 bases and J by 0 bases, with 14 bases between them. CDR3 residues: CASSENRVAMNTEAFF. The CDR3 bases are TGTGCCAGCAGTGAGAACAGGGTAGCGATGAACACTGAAGCTTTCTTT.